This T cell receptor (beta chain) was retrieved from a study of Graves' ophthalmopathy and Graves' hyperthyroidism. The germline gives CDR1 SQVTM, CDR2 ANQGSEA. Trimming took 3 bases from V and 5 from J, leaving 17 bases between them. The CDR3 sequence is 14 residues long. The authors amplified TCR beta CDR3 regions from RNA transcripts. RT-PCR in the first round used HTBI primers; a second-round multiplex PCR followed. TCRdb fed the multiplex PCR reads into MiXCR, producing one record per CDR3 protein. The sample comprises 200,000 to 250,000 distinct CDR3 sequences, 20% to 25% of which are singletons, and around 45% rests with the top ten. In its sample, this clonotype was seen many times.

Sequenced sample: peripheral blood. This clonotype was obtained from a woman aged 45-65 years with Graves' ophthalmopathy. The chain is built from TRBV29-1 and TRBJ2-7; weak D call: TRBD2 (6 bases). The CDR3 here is CSVDAGSPMNEQYF. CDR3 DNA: TGCAGCGTTGATGCGGGGAGTCCTATGAACGAGCAGTACTTC.